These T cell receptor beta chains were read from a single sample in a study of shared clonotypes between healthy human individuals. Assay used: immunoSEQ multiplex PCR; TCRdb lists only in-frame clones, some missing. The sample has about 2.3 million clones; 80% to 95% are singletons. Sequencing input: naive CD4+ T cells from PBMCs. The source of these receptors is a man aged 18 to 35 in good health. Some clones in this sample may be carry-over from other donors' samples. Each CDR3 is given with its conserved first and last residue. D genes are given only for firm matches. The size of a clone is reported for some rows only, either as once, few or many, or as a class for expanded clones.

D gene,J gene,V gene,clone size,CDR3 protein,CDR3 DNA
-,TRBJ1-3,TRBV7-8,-,CASSLVGFSGNTIYF,TGTGCCAGCAGCTTAGTCGGTTTCTCTGGAAACACCATATATTTT
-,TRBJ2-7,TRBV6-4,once,CASNGQRPYEQYF,TGTGCCAGCAACGGCCAGAGACCCTACGAGCAGTACTTC
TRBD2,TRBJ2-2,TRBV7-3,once,CASSQAGMGELFF,TGTGCCAGCAGCCAAGCGGGGATGGGGGAGCTGTTTTTT
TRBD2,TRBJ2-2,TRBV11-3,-,CASSLGKLAGGALTGELFF,TGTGCCAGCAGCTTAGGGAAACTAGCGGGAGGGGCCCTCACCGGGGAGCTGTTTTTT
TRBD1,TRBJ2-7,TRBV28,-,CASSPRTGRSYEQYF,TGTGCCAGCAGCCCACGGACAGGAAGGTCCTACGAGCAGTACTTC
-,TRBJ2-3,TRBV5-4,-,CASSRERRGLDTQYF,TGTGCCAGCAGCCGTGAGCGGAGAGGATTAGATACGCAGTATTTT
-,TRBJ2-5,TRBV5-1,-,CASSGIPGGETQYF,TGCGCCAGCAGCGGAATACCTGGGGGGGAGACCCAGTACTTC
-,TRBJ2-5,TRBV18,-,CASSPIGGSKETQYF,TGTGCCAGCTCACCAATTGGCGGCAGCAAAGAGACCCAGTACTTC
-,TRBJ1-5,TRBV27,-,CASSPLGGVNQPQHF,TGTGCCAGCAGTCCCCTTGGGGGGGTTAATCAGCCCCAGCATTTT
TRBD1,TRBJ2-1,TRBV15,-,CATSRGDREQFF,TGTGCCACCAGCAGAGGGGACAGAGAGCAGTTCTTC
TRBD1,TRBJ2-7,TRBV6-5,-,CASSLRTGRNYEQYF,TGTGCCAGCAGCCTAAGGACAGGGCGAAACTACGAGCAGTACTTC
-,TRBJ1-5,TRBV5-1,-,CASSLWAGNQPQHF,TGCGCCAGCAGCTTGTGGGCGGGCAATCAGCCCCAGCATTTT
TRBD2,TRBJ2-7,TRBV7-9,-,CASSLVASGAFEQYF,TGTGCCAGCAGCTTAGTTGCGAGCGGGGCGTTCGAGCAGTACTTC
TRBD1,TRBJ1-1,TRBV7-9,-,CASRSTGGRGTEAFF,TGTGCCAGCAGGAGCACAGGGGGCAGGGGGACTGAAGCTTTCTTT
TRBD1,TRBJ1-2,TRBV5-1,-,CASSLMDRAYGYTF,TGCGCCAGCAGCTTGATGGACAGGGCGTATGGCTACACCTTC
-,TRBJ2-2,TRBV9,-,CASSILPNTGELFF,TGTGCCAGCAGCATCCTCCCGAACACCGGGGAGCTGTTTTTT
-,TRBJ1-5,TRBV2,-,CASSGGSGGNQPQHF,TGTGCCAGCAGTGGTGGCTCTGGGGGCAATCAGCCCCAGCATTTT
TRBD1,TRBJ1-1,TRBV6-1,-,CASSLSGGTEAFF,TGTGCCAGCAGCCTATCAGGGGGCACTGAAGCTTTCTTT
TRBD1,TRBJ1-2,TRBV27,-,CASSARGGWQGANYGYTF,TGTGCCAGCAGTGCTAGGGGTGGCTGGCAGGGGGCGAACTATGGCTACACCTTC
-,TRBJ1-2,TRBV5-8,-,CASSLDGTYRGYTF,TGTGCCAGCAGCTTGGATGGGACTTATAGGGGCTACACCTTC
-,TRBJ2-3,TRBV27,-,CASSLWVARAQYF,TGTGCCAGCAGTTTATGGGTGGCCAGGGCGCAGTATTTT
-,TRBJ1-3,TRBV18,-,CASSPQDTLSGNTIYF,TGTGCCAGCTCACCGCAAGACACCCTCTCTGGAAACACCATATATTTT